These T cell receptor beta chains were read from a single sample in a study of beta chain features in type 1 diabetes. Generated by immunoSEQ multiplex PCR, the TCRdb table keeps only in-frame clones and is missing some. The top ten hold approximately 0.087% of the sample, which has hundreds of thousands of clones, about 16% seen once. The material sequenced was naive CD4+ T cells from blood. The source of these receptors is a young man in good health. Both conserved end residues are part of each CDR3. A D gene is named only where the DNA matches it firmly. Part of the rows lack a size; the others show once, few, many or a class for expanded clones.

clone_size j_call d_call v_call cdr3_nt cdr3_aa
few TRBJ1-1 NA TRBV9 TGTGCCAGCAGCGACTCGGACCGCTCTGTAGCTTTCTTT CASSDSDRSVAFF
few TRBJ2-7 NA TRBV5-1 TGCGCCAGCAGGCTTACGAACTACGAGCAGTACTTC CASRLTNYEQYF
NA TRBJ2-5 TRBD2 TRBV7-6 TGTGCCAGCAGCACCCGGACTAGCGGGGGAGAGACCCAGTACTTC CASSTRTSGGETQYF
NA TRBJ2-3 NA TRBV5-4 TGTGCCAGCAGCCTATTCACAGATACGCAGTATTTT CASSLFTDTQYF
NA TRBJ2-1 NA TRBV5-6 TGTGCCAGCAGCTTGGGACAAGCCAAACAGTTCTTC CASSLGQAKQFF
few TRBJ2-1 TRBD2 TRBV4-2 TGTGCCAGCAGCCAAGTGTCTAGCGGGAGCCCAAACAATGAGCAGTTCTTC CASSQVSSGSPNNEQFF
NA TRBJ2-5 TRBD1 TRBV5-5 TGTGCCAGCAGCTTGGCGCAGACAGGGGGCCAAGAGACCCAGTACTTC CASSLAQTGGQETQYF
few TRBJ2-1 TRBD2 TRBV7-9 TGTGCCAGCAGCTTAGGGGTTTTAGGGACTAGCGGAGGTAATGAGCAGTTCTTC CASSLGVLGTSGGNEQFF
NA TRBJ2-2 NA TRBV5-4 TGTGCCAGCAGCTTGAGGGCTCTTAACACCGGGGAGCTGTTTTTT CASSLRALNTGELFF
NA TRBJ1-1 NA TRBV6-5 TGTGCCAGCAGTTACGGGTCTCGAAACACTGAAGCTTTCTTT CASSYGSRNTEAFF
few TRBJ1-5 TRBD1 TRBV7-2 TGTGCCAGCAGCAGGGACAGTAGCAATCAGCCCCAGCATTTT CASSRDSSNQPQHF
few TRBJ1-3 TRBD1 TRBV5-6 TGTGCCAGCAGCACCGGGACAGGGAGGTCTGGAAACACCATATATTTT CASSTGTGRSGNTIYF
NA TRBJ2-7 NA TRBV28 TGTGCCAGCGGTAACAGGGATCTGTACGAGCAGTACTTC CASGNRDLYEQYF
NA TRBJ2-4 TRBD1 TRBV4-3 TGCGCCAGCAGCCAAGATGCCTCGGGACAGGGGGCGGCCAAAAACATTCAGTACTTC CASSQDASGQGAAKNIQYF
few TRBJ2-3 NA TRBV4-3 TGCGCCAGCAGCCAAAGGCCTGGGGGTACAGATACGCAGTATTTT CASSQRPGGTDTQYF
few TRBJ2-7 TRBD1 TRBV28 TGTGCCAGCAGTTTAGACCGGGACAGGGATAACGAGCAGTACTTC CASSLDRDRDNEQYF